One sample yielded the 31 T cell receptor beta chains listed below, sequenced in a study of blood T cell repertoires in COVID-19. Assay: immunoSEQ multiplex PCR; the TCRdb copy retains only in-frame clones and omits some. The sample holds tens of thousands of clones, 84% seen once. Input material: peripheral blood. The origin of the receptors is a man between 65 and 85 years old with active COVID-19.

This CDR3 is CASSPTRLVASGEQYF. The CDR3 nucleotides are TGCGCCAGCAGCCCCACCAGACTAGTAGCATCCGGCGAGCAGTACTTC. J is TRBJ2-7 and V is TRBV4-1; D possibly corresponds to TRBD2 (6 bases). Germline CDR1 MGHRA, CDR2 YSYEKL. This CDR3 comprises 16 residues. V lost 4 bases to trimming and J lost 6 bases, with 22 bases between them.

V is TRBV27 and J is TRBJ2-3, with 8 bases aligning to TRBD2. After removal of 5 bases from V and 1 base from J, the junction contained 8 bases not matched to a gene. The CDR3 spans 16 residues. CDR1 is MNHEY, CDR2 SMNVEV, per germline (reference sequence). CDR3: CASSPRGRGGTDTQYF. The CDR3 DNA reads as TGTGCCAGCAGTCCCCGGGGGCGGGGGGGCACAGATACGCAGTATTTT.

The V call is TRBV5-1, the J call TRBJ2-7; D unresolved. CDR3 size: 13 residues. Trimming took off 4 bases at V and 3 bases at J, with 11 bases between the two ends. Germline CDR1 reads SGHRS; CDR2 reads YFSETQ. Here the CDR3 reads CASSRGPLYEQYF. DNA for the CDR3: TGCGCCAGCAGCCGAGGTCCCCTCTACGAGCAGTACTTC.

The gene calls are TRBV2 and TRBJ2-2, with TRBD2 matching over 7 bases. The germline CDR1 and CDR2 sequences are SNHLY and FYNNEI. The CDR3 covers 14 residues. Trimming cost V 4 bases and J 6 bases; bases outside gene matches: 5. The CDR3 spells CASSGREGAGELFF. Written as DNA, the CDR3 is TGTGCCAGCAGTGGGAGGGAGGGAGCCGGGGAGCTGTTTTTT.

This chain links TRBV7-2 with TRBJ2-4; no definite D call. The CDR3 loop spans 13 amino acids. The V end lost 2 bases, the J end lost 7 bases, and 9 bases lay between the germline ends. Germline lookup yields CDR1 SGHTA and CDR2 FQGNSA. The CDR3 reads CASSLSSTNIQYF. CDR3 DNA: TGTGCCAGCAGCTTATCATCTACGAACATTCAGTACTTC.

The chain links TRBV19 to TRBJ1-3, with D unresolved. The CDR3 runs 15 residues. From germline, CDR1 is LNHDA and CDR2 SQIVND (reference sequence). V was cut by 2 bases and J by 0 bases, with 8 bases left in between. The CDR3 DNA sequence: TGTGCCAGTAGTATAAACCGGTTCTCTGGAAACACCATATATTTT. Its translation: CASSINRFSGNTIYF.

The count of this clone is one. Sequence at one end of the junction differs from germline and may be a read error. The CDR3 spells CAISKSNGAHEQYF. CDR3 nucleotides: TGTGCCATCAGTAAGTCGAATGGGGCGCACGAGCAGTACTTC. The chain employs TRBV10-3 and TRBJ2-7; tentatively, D is TRBD1 (5 bases). Germline loops: CDR1 ENHRY, CDR2 SYGVKD. CDR3 length: 14 amino acids.

This chain uses TRBV5-1 with TRBJ2-1; 9 bases agree with TRBD2. Germline V gene lookup returns CDR1 SGHRS and CDR2 YFSETQ. Germline trimming cut 0 bases from V and 6 bases from J; bases unmatched to any gene: 1. The CDR3 consists of 14 residues. This CDR3 is CASSLVAGVNEQFF. The DNA of the CDR3 is TGCGCCAGCAGCTTGGTAGCGGGAGTCAATGAGCAGTTCTTC.

This chain links TRBV4-1 with TRBJ2-3; possibly TRBD1 for D (6 bases). Looked up from germline, CDR1 is MGHRA and CDR2 is YSYEKL. Trimming removed 1 base from V and 6 bases from J, with 11 bases in between. This CDR3 is built from 14 residues. DNA for the CDR3: TGCGCCAGCAGCCAAGGAGACAGGAAGGATACGCAGTATTTT. It is translated as CASSQGDRKDTQYF.

V usage is TRBV20-1 and J usage is TRBJ1-2, with 7 positions matching TRBD1. Germline CDR1 reads DFQATT; CDR2 reads SNEGSKA (reference sequence). This CDR3 is 11 amino acids long. CDR3 DNA: TGCAGCGCAGGGGGTAACTATGGCTACACCTTC. It codes for CSAGGNYGYTF.

The chain's CDR3 is CASSPPGGPRDEQFF. DNA of the CDR3: TGTGCCAGCTCACCCCCGGGAGGCCCTAGGGATGAGCAGTTCTTC. V usage is TRBV18 and J usage is TRBJ2-1, with 7 bases identical to TRBD2. This CDR3 is built from 15 residues. Germline V CDR1 and CDR2: KGHSH, LQKENI. V lost 3 bases, J lost 8 bases, and 10 bases stayed unmatched.

V gene TRBV7-8 combines with J gene TRBJ2-3, with D perhaps matching TRBD2 (6 bases). V shed 5 bases and J shed 2 bases, with 20 bases lying between them. Germline values: CDR1 SGHVS, CDR2 FQNEAQ. The CDR3 covers 17 residues. CDR3 residues: CASSPSGGGMITDTQYF. The CDR3, as DNA: TGTGCCAGCAGCCCCTCCGGAGGCGGGATGATCACAGATACGCAGTATTTT. The whole variable domain, filled in from reference TRBV7-8 and TRBJ2-3, reads GAGVSQSPRYKVAKRGQDVALRCDPISGHVSLFWYQQALGQGPEFLTYFQNEAQLDKSGLPSDRFFAERPEGSVSTLKIQRTQQEDSAVYLCASSPSGGGMITDTQYFGPGTRLTVL.

The V call is TRBV5-1, the J call TRBJ2-3; TRBD1 matches at 10 bases. V was clipped by 0 bases and J by 8 bases; unmatched bases: 9. Per the germline V gene, CDR1 is SGHRS and CDR2 is YFSETQ. The CDR3 runs 16 residues. In DNA form, the CDR3 reads TGCGCCAGCAGCTTGGTGGCGGGACAGGGGTCGGGTACGCAGTATTTT. This gives the protein CASSLVAGQGSGTQYF.

The rearrangement joins TRBV15 to TRBJ1-3; the D gene is possibly TRBD1 (5 bases). The CDR3 length is 16 residues. CDR1 and CDR2 from the germline V gene are LNHNV and YYDKDF (reference sequence). Trimming took 6 bases from V and 4 from J, leaving 19 bases between them. CDR3 sequence (DNA): TGTGCCACCAGACACTCCAACCTCCAGGGAGGAAACACCATATATTTT. Translated, it gives CATRHSNLQGGNTIYF.

Here the CDR3 DNA reads TGTGCCAGCAGTTCACAGGGGTACGGGTATGGCTACACCTTC. This translates into CASSSQGYGYGYTF. The chain carries TRBV6-6 and TRBJ1-2, with 7 nucleotides matching TRBD1. Germline assignment: CDR1 MNHNY and CDR2 SVGAGI (reference sequence). The CDR3 extends over 14 amino acids. V was pared by 4 bases and J by 5 bases, with 7 bases of the junction left unmatched.

This chain connects TRBV5-1 to TRBJ2-7; TRBD2 agrees at 9 bases. Germline V gene sequence: CDR1 SGHRS, CDR2 YFSETQ. V lost 4 bases to trimming and J lost 7 bases; unmatched junction nucleotides: 12. There are 15 residues in the CDR3. The CDR3 DNA is TGCGCCAGCAGCCCGCTTAGTAGCGGGAGTTATGAGCAGTACTTC. Amino acid sequence: CASSPLSSGSYEQYF.

The chain combines TRBV28 with TRBJ2-1; D perhaps matches TRBD2 (6 bases). Germline V lookup: CDR1 MDHEN, CDR2 SYDVKM. Between the trimmed V and J ends, which lost 5 bases and 2 bases, there was a span of 10 bases. This CDR3 region has 14 residues. The CDR3 is CASSPWTTYNEQFF. CDR3 nucleotides: TGTGCCAGCAGTCCCTGGACTACCTACAATGAGCAGTTCTTC.

This clone was detected once. CDR3 coding DNA: TGTGCCAGTAGCCGGGGGGACGCCACAGATACGCAGTATTTT. As protein: CASSRGDATDTQYF. This chain uses TRBV19 with TRBJ2-3, with 7 positions matching TRBD2. The germline V gene has CDR1 LNHDA and CDR2 SQIVND (reference sequence). CDR3 length: 14 amino acids. V was clipped by 6 bases and J by 2 bases; unmatched bases: 5.

This chain connects TRBV7-2 to TRBJ2-3; D remains unclear. The CDR3 has 12 residues. V lost 5 bases, J lost 2 bases, and 5 bases lay in between. Germline-derived CDR1 and CDR2 are SGHTA and FQGNSA. The chain's CDR3 is CASSLYTDTQYF. In DNA form, the CDR3 reads TGTGCCAGCAGCCTATACACAGATACGCAGTATTTT.

The chain recombines TRBV7-2 with TRBJ2-5, with TRBD1 identical over 7 bases. V trimming: 1 base; J trimming: 5 bases; junction bases outside the gene matches: 4. Germline lookup yields CDR1 SGHTA and CDR2 FQGNSA. The CDR3 sequence is 14 residues long. This chain's CDR3 is CASSLVGGAETQYF. DNA for the CDR3: TGTGCCAGCAGCTTAGTAGGGGGCGCCGAGACCCAGTACTTC.

The chain joins TRBV9 to TRBJ2-5; weak D call: TRBD2 (6 bases). V lost 2 bases and J 1 base, leaving 9 bases between the germline ends. From germline, CDR1 is SGDLS and CDR2 YYNGEE. The CDR3 length is 14 residues. The CDR3 DNA reads TGTGCCAGCAGCGTCGGAGGGGCCCAAGAGACCCAGTACTTC. Its protein is CASSVGGAQETQYF.

The J gene is TRBJ2-3, the V gene TRBV5-6; TRBD2 aligns across 11 bases. Germline V gene data show CDR1 as SGHDT and CDR2 as YYEEEE. J was trimmed by 0 bases and V by 2 bases; bases with no gene match: 5. The CDR3 runs to 17 residues. The CDR3, as DNA: TGTGCCAGCAGCTTCGGACTAGCGGGTTCTAGCACAGATACGCAGTATTTT. Protein: CASSFGLAGSSTDTQYF. The full variable domain, its missing parts supplied by reference TRBV5-6 and TRBJ2-3, is DAGVTQSPTHLIKTRGQQVTLRCSPKSGHDTVSWYQQALGQGPQFIFQYYEEEERQRGNFPDRFSGHQFPNYSSELNVNALLLGDSALYLCASSFGLAGSSTDTQYFGPGTRLTVL.

V and J are TRBV2 and TRBJ1-2; 11 bases match TRBD1. This CDR3 has 14 amino acids. Germline V gene sequence: CDR1 SNHLY, CDR2 FYNNEI. The ends lost 5 bases at V and 3 bases at J; junction bases unmatched: 2. CDR3 loop: CASSWTGGDYGYTF. DNA of the CDR3: TGTGCCAGCAGTTGGACAGGGGGCGACTATGGCTACACCTTC.

This chain joins TRBV6-5 and TRBJ1-4; TRBD1 agrees at 9 bases. CDR3 length equals 15 residues. V lost 6 bases, J lost 7 bases, and 9 bases stayed unmatched. Per the germline V gene, CDR1 is MNHEY and CDR2 is SVGAGI. Written as DNA, the CDR3 is TGTGCCAGCAGCAGGGACAGGGTCCGGGGTGAAAAACTGTTTTTT. It codes for CASSRDRVRGEKLFF.

The chain carries TRBV30 and TRBJ1-1, with D uncertain. This CDR3 contains 14 residues. Germline CDR1 reads GTSNPN; CDR2 reads SVGIG (reference sequence). V lost 0 bases and J lost 1, with 9 bases in between. The CDR3 DNA sequence: TGTGCCTGGAGTGTACAGACCCGGAACACTGAAGCTTTCTTT. Its translation: CAWSVQTRNTEAFF.

The rearrangement uses TRBV3-1 (or the pseudogene TRBV3-2) and TRBJ1-5; D may be TRBD1 (6 bases). The germline V gene encodes CDR1 LGHDT and CDR2 YNNKEL (reference sequence). This CDR3 has 14 residues. Trimming took off 4 bases at V and 5 bases at J, with 12 bases between the two ends. DNA for the CDR3: TGTGCCAGCAGCCCTTCGGGGGGCGATCAGCCCCAGCATTTT. As protein: CASSPSGGDQPQHF.

This chain connects TRBV7-3 to TRBJ1-2, with TRBD1 matching 8 bases. This CDR3 is built from 15 residues. Germline CDR1 is SGHTA and CDR2 is FQGTGA. Trimming cost V 0 bases and J 3 bases; bases outside gene matches: 3. DNA for the CDR3: TGTGCCAGCAGCTTAACGGGACAGGAGTACTATGGCTACACCTTC. Translating it yields CASSLTGQEYYGYTF.

The gene calls are TRBV19 and TRBJ2-5; TRBD2 might be the D (5 bases). The CDR3 spans 15 residues. Germline CDR1 LNHDA, CDR2 SQIVND (reference sequence). V dropped 4 bases and J dropped 3 bases, with 15 bases sitting between them. CDR3: CASSTGRTVKETQYF. CDR3 nucleotide sequence: TGTGCCAGTAGTACCGGACGGACTGTTAAAGAGACCCAGTACTTC.

The V gene is TRBV5-4, the J gene TRBJ2-1; 8 bases are a match to TRBD1. The V gene's germline CDR1 is SGHNT and CDR2 YYREEE (reference sequence). The CDR3 sequence is 17 residues long. J lost 5 bases, V lost 0 bases, and 10 bases had no gene match. The CDR3 loop is CASSLGVTGTGDNEQFF. DNA for the CDR3: TGTGCCAGCAGCTTGGGCGTGACCGGGACAGGAGACAATGAGCAGTTCTTC.

V is TRBV5-1 and J is TRBJ2-1, with 12 bases fitting TRBD2. The CDR3 has 16 residues. V lost 0 bases, J lost 2 bases, and 0 bases stayed unmatched. Per germline, CDR1 SGHRS and CDR2 YFSETQ. DNA of the CDR3: TGCGCCAGCAGCTTGGGGACTAGCGGGACCTACAATGAGCAGTTCTTC. Protein: CASSLGTSGTYNEQFF.

V and J are TRBV6-2 or TRBV6-3 and TRBJ2-7; weak D call: TRBD2 (5 bases). Germline assignment: CDR1 MNHEY and CDR2 SVGEGT. CDR3 length equals 13 residues. V lost 6 bases, J lost 2 bases, and 11 bases lay in between. This CDR3 is CASSLGVAYEQYF. The CDR3 DNA reads TGTGCCAGCAGCCTCGGGGTAGCCTACGAGCAGTACTTC.